The next 12 T cell receptor beta chains were all read from a single sample in a study of T cell responses to AZD1222 COVID-19 vaccine. Sequenced by immunoSEQ multiplex PCR; TCRdb stores in-frame clones only, minus some. Of 95,000 to 150,000 clones detected, over 80% appear once; the ten largest clones hold about 7.7%. The sequencing here drew on peripheral blood, taken 28 days after the second AZD1222 dose. These receptors came from an adult who received the AZD1222 COVID-19 vaccine.

The chain employs TRBV7-9 and TRBJ2-7; possibly TRBD1 for D (5 bases). V shed 3 bases and J shed 3 bases, with 9 bases lying between them. Germline V gene lookup returns CDR1 SEHNR and CDR2 FQNEAQ (reference sequence). This CDR3 spans 13 amino acids. In nucleotides, the CDR3 is TGTGCCAGCAGCTTCGCAGGGTACTACGAGCAGTACTTC. Amino acids: CASSFAGYYEQYF.

The V gene is TRBV27, the J gene TRBJ1-1; no firm D call. CDR3 length: 13 amino acids. Germline assignment: CDR1 MNHEY and CDR2 SMNVEV (reference sequence). Trimming removed 6 bases from V and 6 bases from J, with 14 bases in between. The DNA for the CDR3 is TGTGCCAGCAGAGTCTTTCGAGACGCTGAAGCTTTCTTT. Amino acid sequence: CASRVFRDAEAFF.

V and J are TRBV7-6 and TRBJ1-2; TRBD1 aligns across 7 bases. V was pared by 5 bases and J by 8 bases, with 5 bases of the junction left unmatched. Germline V CDR1 and CDR2: SGHVS, FNYEAQ. CDR3 length: 12 amino acids. CDR3 nucleotides: TGTGCCAGCAGCGCCCCAGGGGGGGGCTACACCTTC. Protein sequence: CASSAPGGGYTF.

The chain employs TRBV5-1 and TRBJ1-1; a weak D match, TRBD1 (5 bases). Germline CDR1 reads SGHRS; CDR2 reads YFSETQ. CDR3 size: 14 residues. V gave up 0 bases and J gave up 6 bases, with 12 bases separating them. The CDR3 DNA reads TGCGCCAGCAGCTTGGATGAGTCGGGGGCTGAAGCTTTCTTT. Amino acid sequence: CASSLDESGAEAFF.

This rearrangement joins TRBV12-5 to TRBJ2-1; 13 nucleotides match TRBD2. The CDR3 runs to 15 residues. V dropped 3 bases and J dropped 9; count of bases not matched to a gene: 5. Germline V gene lookup returns CDR1 LGHNT and CDR2 FRNRAP. The CDR3 DNA follows: TGTGCTAGTGGTTTAACTAGCGGGAGGGCCAGTGAGCAGTTCTTC. Protein product: CASGLTSGRASEQFF.

The J gene is TRBJ2-5, the V gene TRBV3-1 (or the pseudogene TRBV3-2); D is uncertain. CDR3 length: 11 residues. The V gene lost 3 bases and the J gene lost 9 bases, with 8 bases spanning the gap. Germline CDR1 LGHDT, CDR2 YNNKEL (reference sequence). CDR3 in DNA: TGTGCCAGCAGCCACGGTGTTGCCCAGTACTTC. This translates into CASSHGVAQYF.

The chain couples TRBV12-3 or TRBV12-4 to TRBJ2-5; D remains ambiguous. The CDR3 length is 12 residues. The ends were cut back, 3 bases at V and 5 bases at J, with 7 bases in the middle. CDR3 region: CASSLIAETQYF. The CDR3 DNA is TGTGCCAGCAGTTTGATCGCGGAGACCCAGTACTTC.

This clone appeared once. This chain connects TRBV19 to TRBJ2-3; no definite D call. Germline CDR1 and CDR2: LNHDA and SQIVND (reference sequence). V was pared by 3 bases and J by 5 bases, with 15 bases between. The CDR3 spans 15 residues. As DNA, the CDR3 is TGTGCCAGTAGTATGCTATCCCCTCGCGTAGATACGCAGTATTTT. Amino acids: CASSMLSPRVDTQYF. The full variable domain, with the rest looked up from reference TRBV19 and TRBJ2-3, is DGGITQSPKYLFRKEGQNVTLSCEQNLNHDAMYWYRQDPGQGLRLIYYSQIVNDFQKGDIAEGYSVSREKKESFPLTVTSAQKNPTAFYLCASSMLSPRVDTQYFGPGTRLTVL.

The chain carries TRBV5-4 and TRBJ1-3, with a weak D call TRBD1 (6 bases). Trimming took 3 bases from V and 1 from J, leaving 8 bases between them. The CDR3 extends over 14 amino acids. CDR1 is SGHNT and CDR2 is YYREEE in the germline V gene (reference sequence). The CDR3 loop reads CASSWGQSGNTIYF. CDR3 nucleotide sequence: TGTGCCAGCAGCTGGGGGCAATCTGGAAACACCATATATTTT. Supplemented by reference TRBV5-4 and TRBJ1-3, the full variable domain reads ETGVTQSPTHLIKTRGQQVTLRCSSQSGHNTVSWYQQALGQGPQFIFQYYREEENGRGNFPPRFSGLQFPNYSSELNVNALELDDSALYLCASSWGQSGNTIYFGEGSWLTVV.

V gene TRBV6-1 combines with J gene TRBJ1-2, with D perhaps matching TRBD1 (5 bases). This CDR3 contains 12 residues. V lost 2 bases and J lost 8, with 9 bases in between. Looked up from germline, CDR1 is MNHNS and CDR2 is SASEGT. In nucleotides, the CDR3 is TGTGCCAGCAGTGAACGGGGGTGGGGCTACACCTTC. Protein product: CASSERGWGYTF.

This clone was counted a single time. The genes are TRBV6-5 and TRBJ1-1, with unresolved D. Germline-derived CDR1 and CDR2 are MNHEY and SVGAGI. With 2 bases removed from V and 4 bases from J, the gap between germline ends came to 8 bases. CDR3 length: 13 residues. Here the CDR3 reads CASSYGQATEAFF. The CDR3 nucleotides are TGTGCCAGCAGTTACGGGCAGGCCACTGAAGCTTTCTTT.

The chain couples TRBV12-3 or TRBV12-4 to TRBJ1-5; D gene unclear. The CDR3 sequence is 13 residues long. Trimming took off 2 bases at V and 5 bases at J, with 7 bases between the two ends. The DNA for the CDR3 is TGTGCCAGCAGTTTAACACCAGATCAGCCCCAGCATTTT. It encodes CASSLTPDQPQHF.